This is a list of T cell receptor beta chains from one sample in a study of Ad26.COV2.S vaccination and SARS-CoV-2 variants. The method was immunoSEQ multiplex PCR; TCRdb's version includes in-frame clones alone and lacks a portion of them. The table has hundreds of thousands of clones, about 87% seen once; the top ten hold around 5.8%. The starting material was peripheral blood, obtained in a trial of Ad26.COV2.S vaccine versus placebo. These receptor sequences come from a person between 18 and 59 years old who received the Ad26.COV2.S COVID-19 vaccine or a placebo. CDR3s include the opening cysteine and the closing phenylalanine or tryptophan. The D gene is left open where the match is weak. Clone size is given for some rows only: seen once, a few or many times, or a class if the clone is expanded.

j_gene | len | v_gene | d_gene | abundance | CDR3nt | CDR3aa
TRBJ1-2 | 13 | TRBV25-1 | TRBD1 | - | TGTGCCAGCAGTGTCCGGGAGGGGGCTGGCTACACCTTC | CASSVREGAGYTF
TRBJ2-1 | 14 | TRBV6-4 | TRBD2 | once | TGTGCCAGCAGCGGGACTAGCGGGGTTGGTGAGCAGTTCTTC | CASSGTSGVGEQFF
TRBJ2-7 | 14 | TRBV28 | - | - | TGTGCCAGCAGCCGGGGGACATTATCCTACGAGCAGTACTTC | CASSRGTLSYEQYF
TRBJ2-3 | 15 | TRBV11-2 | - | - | TGTGCCAGCAGTCCCCAGCGGGCATTCACAGATACGCAGTATTTT | CASSPQRAFTDTQYF
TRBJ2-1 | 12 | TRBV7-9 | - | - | TGTGCCCTAAAGGACAGATACAATGAGCAGTTCTTC | CALKDRYNEQFF
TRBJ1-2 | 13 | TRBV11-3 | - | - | TGTGCCAGCAGCTACAGCGGCAACTATGGCTACACCTTC | CASSYSGNYGYTF
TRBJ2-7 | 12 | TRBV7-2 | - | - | TGTGCCAGCAGCTCCCCGCCCTACGAGCAGTACTTC | CASSSPPYEQYF
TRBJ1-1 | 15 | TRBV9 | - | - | TGTGCCAGCAGCGTCCAGGGGACTTCGAACACTGAAGCTTTCTTT | CASSVQGTSNTEAFF
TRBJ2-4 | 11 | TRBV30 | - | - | TGTGCCTGGAGTTCACAGGGTATTCAGTACTTC | CAWSSQGIQYF
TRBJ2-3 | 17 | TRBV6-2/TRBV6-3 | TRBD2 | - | TGTGCCAGCAGTTATCCGGGGCTAGCGGGTTCCACAGATACGCAGTATTTT | CASSYPGLAGSTDTQYF
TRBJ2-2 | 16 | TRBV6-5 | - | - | TGTGCCAGCAGTTACCTATCGGCAGGGGATTCCGGGGAGCTGTTTTTT | CASSYLSAGDSGELFF
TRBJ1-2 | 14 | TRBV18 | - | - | TGTGCCAGCTCACAATCAGGGTCGAGTGATGGCTACACCTTC | CASSQSGSSDGYTF
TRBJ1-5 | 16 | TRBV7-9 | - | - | TGTGCCAGCAGCTCGTCCTCAGTGGGCAGCAATCAGCCCCAGCATTTT | CASSSSSVGSNQPQHF
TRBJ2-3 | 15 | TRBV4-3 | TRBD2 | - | TGCGCCAGCAGACCGGGACTAGCACAGTTTGATACGCAGTATTTT | CASRPGLAQFDTQYF
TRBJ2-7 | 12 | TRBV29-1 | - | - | TGCAGCGTTGCCCCTTCGAGGGCCGAGCAGTACTTC | CSVAPSRAEQYF
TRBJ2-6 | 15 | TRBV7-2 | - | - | TGTGCCAGCAGCAAACTAGTTTCTGGGGCCAACGTCCTGACTTTC | CASSKLVSGANVLTF
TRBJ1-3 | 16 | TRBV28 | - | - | TGTGCCAGCAGTTTACCCCAGGAATTAGCGGGAAACACCATATATTTT | CASSLPQELAGNTIYF
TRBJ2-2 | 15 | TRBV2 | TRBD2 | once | TGTGCCAGCAGTGAAGGCGGGGGAAACACCGGGGAGCTGTTTTTT | CASSEGGGNTGELFF
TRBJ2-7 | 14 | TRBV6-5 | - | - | TGTGCCAGCAGTCGAGGGACATCTGCCTACGAGCAGTACTTC | CASSRGTSAYEQYF
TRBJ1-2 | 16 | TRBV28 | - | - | TGTGCCAGCAGTCCCATTCCGATGGGGATTAGTCGTGGCTACACCTTC | CASSPIPMGISRGYTF
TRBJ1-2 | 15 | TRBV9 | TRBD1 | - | TGTGCCAGCAGCCCTTTTCCCGGGACAGGAGGTGGCTACACCTTC | CASSPFPGTGGGYTF
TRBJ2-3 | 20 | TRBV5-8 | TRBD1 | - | TGTGCCAGCAGCTCAGGTCCCGGGCAGGGGGCGTTCTACGGCACAGATACGCAGTATTTT | CASSSGPGQGAFYGTDTQYF
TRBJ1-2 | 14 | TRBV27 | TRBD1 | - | TGTGCCAGCAGTTTAACAGGGGGCGTGTCTGGCTACACCTTC | CASSLTGGVSGYTF
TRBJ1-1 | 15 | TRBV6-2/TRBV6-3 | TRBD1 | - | TGTGCCAGCAGTTACTTTGGACAGGGAACTTCTGAAGCTTTCTTT | CASSYFGQGTSEAFF
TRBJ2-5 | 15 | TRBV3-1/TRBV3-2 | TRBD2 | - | TGTGCCAGCAGCCAAGGGGCGGGACTAGGGACGACCCAGTACTTC | CASSQGAGLGTTQYF
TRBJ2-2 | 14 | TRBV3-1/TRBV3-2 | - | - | TGTGCCAGCAGCCAAGTTAGAGGGGCCGGGGAGCTGTTTTTT | CASSQVRGAGELFF
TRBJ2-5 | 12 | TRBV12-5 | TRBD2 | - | TGTGCTAGTGGTAGCGGGGCCGAGACCCAGTACTTC | CASGSGAETQYF
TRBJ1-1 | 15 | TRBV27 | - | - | TGTGCCAGCAGTGGGGGAGGGGTTGGGAACACTGAAGCTTTCTTT | CASSGGGVGNTEAFF
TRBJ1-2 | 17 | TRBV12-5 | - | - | TGTGCTAGTGGTTTGGTAAGATCCGAAGTCTCACTTGGGGGCTACACCTTC | CASGLVRSEVSLGGYTF
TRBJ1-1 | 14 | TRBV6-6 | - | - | TGTGCCAGCAGTTCCCTATGGCAGGGAATGGAAGCTTTCTTT | CASSSLWQGMEAFF
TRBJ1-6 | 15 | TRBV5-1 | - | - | TGCGCCAGCAGCTTGGTCCACGGGGTGGGCTCACCCCTCCACTTT | CASSLVHGVGSPLHF
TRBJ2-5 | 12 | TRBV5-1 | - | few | TGCGCCAGCAGGTTGGGAGAAGAGACCCAGTACTTC | CASRLGEETQYF
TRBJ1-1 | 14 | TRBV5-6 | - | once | TGTGCCAGCAGCTTTCGTGGGGGTAACACTGAAGCTTTCTTT | CASSFRGGNTEAFF
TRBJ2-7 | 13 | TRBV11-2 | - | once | TGTGCCAGCAGCACGGGGAATTTAGGTGCGCAGTACTTC | CASSTGNLGAQYF
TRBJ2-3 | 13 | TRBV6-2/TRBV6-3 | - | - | TGTGCCAGCAGTAGGGACACCACAGATACGCAGTATTTT | CASSRDTTDTQYF
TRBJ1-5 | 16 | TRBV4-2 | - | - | TGTGCCAGCAGCCAAGATCCGGGGACGGAGGGATGGCCCCAGCATTTT | CASSQDPGTEGWPQHF
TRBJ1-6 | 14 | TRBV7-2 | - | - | TGTGCCAGCAGCCCAACAGGGATTCGGTCACCCCTCCACTTT | CASSPTGIRSPLHF
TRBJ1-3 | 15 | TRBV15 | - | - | TGTGCCACCAGCAGGAATGTGCAGACTGGAAACACCATATATTTT | CATSRNVQTGNTIYF
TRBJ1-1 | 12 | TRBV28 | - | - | TGTGCCAGCAGTCTGGAAATGGATGAAGCTTTCTTT | CASSLEMDEAFF
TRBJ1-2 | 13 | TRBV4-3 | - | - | TGCGCCAGCAGCCAAGACTCTCTTTATGGCTACACCTTC | CASSQDSLYGYTF
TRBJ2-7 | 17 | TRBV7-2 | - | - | TGTGCCAGCAGCCCACGGGCCCACATGGGAAGCTCCTACGAGCAGTACTTC | CASSPRAHMGSSYEQYF
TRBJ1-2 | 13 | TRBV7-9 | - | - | TGTGCCAGCAGCTTATATGGCCAGGAGGGCTACACCTTC | CASSLYGQEGYTF
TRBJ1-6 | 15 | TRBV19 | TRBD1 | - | TGTGCCAGTAGTATCCAGGACAGGGCTAATTCACCCCTCCACTTT | CASSIQDRANSPLHF